This T cell receptor (beta chain) was identified in a study of beta chain features in type 1 diabetes. Turning to the study itself: Investigators examined around 98 million sorted cells across all samples.

The investigators reverse transcribed all of the isolated RNA, so they sequenced expressed TCRB transcripts. Profiled with immunoSEQ multiplex PCR; TCRdb holds only in-frame clones, not every one. The sample has a few hundred thousand clones, roughly 16% seen once. Study-level findings and limits: Shorter TCRB CDR3s, moderately but significantly so, were found in Type 1 diabetes patients in all four CD4+ subsets.

With V trimmed by 4 bases and J by 3 bases, 9 bases remained unmatched. The CDR3 length is 15 residues. Per germline, CDR1 SQVTM and CDR2 ANQGSEA. Turning to this clone: Its antigen is not identified.

The source of this sequence is a man under 40 with type 1 diabetes. Sequencing input: naive CD4+ T cells from blood. J is TRBJ1-2 and V is TRBV29-1; 9 bases map to TRBD1. The CDR3 loop is CSVVQQGAGDYGYTF. The CDR3 region has the DNA TGCAGCGTTGTACAACAGGGGGCTGGGGACTATGGCTACACCTTC.